What follows are 24 T cell receptor beta chains derived from one specimen sequenced in a study of T-cell memory formation after mild COVID-19. MiXCR was run by TCRdb on the 5' RACE reads, yielding one entry per CDR3 protein. This table has about 82,000 distinct CDR3 sequences, 9.5% to 15% appearing once. Sequencing input: PBMCs or a T cell subset sorted from them (not recorded which). The receptors derive from a man younger than 30 who had mild COVID-19 (a few samples of this study predate the infection). Cell type and time point are not known.

CDR3 loop: CASSLFGSSEAFF. The CDR3 nucleotides are TGTGCCAGCAGCTTGTTCGGGTCGTCTGAAGCTTTCTTT. This sequence joins TRBV5-5 and TRBJ1-1; D is undetermined. Trimming left V 1 base short and J 6 bases short, with 10 bases between. There are 13 residues in the CDR3. The germline V gene has CDR1 SGHKS and CDR2 YYEKEE (reference sequence).

This clonotype came up a few times. V usage is TRBV27 and J usage is TRBJ2-7; TRBD2 agrees at 7 bases. J lost 9 bases, V lost 4 bases, and 3 bases had no gene match. This CDR3 is 11 amino acids long. The germline gives CDR1 MNHEY, CDR2 SMNVEV (reference sequence). The CDR3 here is CASSSGGTQYF. As DNA, the CDR3 is TGTGCCAGCAGTTCCGGGGGGACGCAGTACTTC.

This chain links TRBV7-6 with TRBJ2-2; unclear D gene. The V end was cut by 5 bases, the J end by 0 bases, with 16 bases between. CDR3 size: 17 residues. From germline, CDR1 is SGHVS and CDR2 FNYEAQ. The CDR3 is CASSTWTVGANTGELFF. In nucleotides, the CDR3 is TGTGCCAGCAGCACCTGGACGGTCGGAGCGAACACCGGGGAGCTGTTTTTT.

The chain uses TRBV4-2 and TRBJ2-7; perhaps TRBD1 as D (5 bases). The CDR3 is 13 amino acids. Trimming took 8 bases from V and 3 from J, leaving 14 bases between them. Germline V gene data show CDR1 as LGHNA and CDR2 as YNFKEQ. CDR3 bases: TGTGCCAGCGGAGTAGGAACAGGCTACGAGCAGTACTTC. It yields the protein CASGVGTGYEQYF.

V gene TRBV7-9 combines with J gene TRBJ2-5, with D perhaps matching TRBD1 or TRBD2 (5 bases each). The CDR3 loop spans 15 amino acids. The ends were cut back, 8 bases at V and 4 bases at J, with 20 bases in the middle. Germline V gene lookup returns CDR1 SEHNR and CDR2 FQNEAQ (reference sequence). For the CDR3, the DNA is TGTGCCAGCGAGGGGAACGAGGGTGGAGGAGAGACCCAGTACTTC. It yields the protein CASEGNEGGGETQYF.

The table lists this clonotype with a few counts. V and J are TRBV20-1 and TRBJ1-2; a possible D gene is TRBD1 (5 bases). Germline V CDR1 and CDR2: DFQATT, SNEGSKA (reference sequence). Trimming pared 3 bases from V and 7 bases from J, leaving 15 bases between. There are 13 residues in the CDR3. The CDR3 loop is CSASFGTTGGYTF. Written as DNA, the CDR3 is TGCAGTGCTAGTTTCGGGACGACGGGTGGCTACACCTTC.

This sequence joins TRBV7-3 and TRBJ2-2, with a tentative D call TRBD2 (5 bases). V was trimmed by 5 bases and J by 4 bases, leaving 11 bases between them. Germline V gene data show CDR1 as SGHTA and CDR2 as FQGTGA. The CDR3 sequence is 14 residues long. The CDR3: CASSPREVTGELFF. The CDR3 bases are TGTGCCAGCAGCCCCCGGGAAGTCACCGGGGAGCTGTTTTTT.

This clonotype has only a few counts. CDR3 residues: CSVEDLLTGYNYGYTF. CDR3 DNA sequence: TGCAGCGTTGAAGATCTTCTGACAGGGTATAACTATGGCTACACCTTC. V and J are TRBV29-1 and TRBJ1-2; 7 bases are shared with TRBD1. Trimming cost V 0 bases and J 1 base; bases outside gene matches: 8. Germline values: CDR1 SQVTM, CDR2 ANQGSEA. The CDR3 loop spans 16 amino acids.

The gene calls are TRBV29-1 and TRBJ2-7; 9 bases are shared with TRBD1. J lost 2 bases, V lost 6 bases, and 5 bases had no gene match. The CDR3 runs 13 residues. The V gene's germline CDR1 is SQVTM and CDR2 ANQGSEA. This chain's CDR3 is CSVRDRVTYEQYF. The CDR3 coding sequence is TGCAGCGTCCGGGACAGGGTCACCTACGAGCAGTACTTC.

This clonotype was counted a few times. This chain links TRBV29-1 with TRBJ1-2; D might be TRBD1 (5 bases). CDR3 size: 11 residues. Trimming cost V 6 bases and J 9 bases, with 14 bases left between them. Germline V lookup: CDR1 SQVTM, CDR2 ANQGSEA. The CDR3 bases are TGCAGCGTCCCGACAGAGGTCCGCTACACCTTC. Residues: CSVPTEVRYTF. Supplemented by reference TRBV29-1 and TRBJ1-2, the full variable domain reads SAVISQKPSRDICQRGTSLTIQCQVDSQVTMMFWYRQQPGQSLTLIATANQGSEATYESGFVIDKFPISRPNLTFSTLTVSNMSPEDSSIYLCSVPTEVRYTFGSGTRLTVV.

This clonotype was seen a handful of times. The chain couples TRBV6-1 to TRBJ1-2; D possibly corresponds to TRBD1 (6 bases). Germline CDR1 and CDR2: MNHNS and SASEGT. The CDR3 extends over 13 amino acids. The V and J ends lost 5 bases and 7 bases respectively, with 14 bases between them. The CDR3 sequence: CASSPSGGSGYTF. In DNA form, the CDR3 reads TGTGCCAGCAGTCCCTCGGGGGGCAGTGGCTACACCTTC.

This clonotype showed up just a few times. The V gene is TRBV7-2, the J gene TRBJ2-3, with D uncertain. The CDR3 covers 16 residues. CDR1 and CDR2 (germline): SGHTA, FQGNSA. Trimming took off 2 bases at V and 1 base at J, with 13 bases between the two ends. CDR3 sequence (DNA): TGTGCCAGCAGCTTATTTCCAGGCAGCGGCACAGATACGCAGTATTTT. As protein: CASSLFPGSGTDTQYF.

CDR3 sequence reads: CASSSTSTSYNEQFF. The CDR3 bases are TGTGCCAGCAGTTCGACTAGTACGTCCTACAATGAGCAGTTCTTC. The chain couples TRBV7-9 to TRBJ2-1, with D perhaps TRBD2 (6 bases). V lost 6 bases and J 1 base, leaving 13 bases between the germline ends. Germline V gives CDR1 SEHNR, CDR2 FQNEAQ (reference sequence). The CDR3 covers 15 residues.

This chain uses TRBV29-1 with TRBJ2-5, with 11 bases lining up with TRBD1. V lost 3 bases to trimming and J lost 1 base; unmatched junction nucleotides: 1. CDR1 is SQVTM and CDR2 is ANQGSEA in the germline V gene. The CDR3 covers 14 residues. The CDR3 DNA reads as TGCAGCGTTGAGGGACAGGGGGGCCAAGAGACCCAGTACTTC. This gives the protein CSVEGQGGQETQYF.

The chain employs TRBV2 and TRBJ2-3, with 9 nucleotides matching TRBD2. The CDR3 has 16 amino acids. Germline V lookup: CDR1 SNHLY, CDR2 FYNNEI. With V trimmed by 6 bases and J by 6 bases, 13 bases remained unmatched. The DNA for the CDR3 is TGTGCCAGCAGCCTTCCAGCGGGGGGCTCCACGGATACGCAGTATTTT. Translation: CASSLPAGGSTDTQYF. The full variable domain, rest sourced from reference TRBV2 and TRBJ2-3, is EPEVTQTPSHQVTQMGQEVILRCVPISNHLYFYWYRQILGQKVEFLVSFYNNEISEKSEIFDDQFSVERPDGSNFTLKIRSTKLEDSAMYFCASSLPAGGSTDTQYFGPGTRLTVL.

The chain couples TRBV7-9 to TRBJ2-3, with TRBD2 matching over 7 bases. This CDR3 region has 14 residues. The trim removed 1 base at V and 4 bases at J, leaving 2 bases unmatched. Germline-derived CDR1 and CDR2 are SEHNR and FQNEAQ (reference sequence). The CDR3 bases are TGTGCCAGCAGCTTAGGACTAGCACCAGATACGCAGTATTTT. It codes for CASSLGLAPDTQYF.

This clonotype was picked up a small number of times. The chain's CDR3 is CASSVGSGQETQYF. In DNA, the CDR3 is TGTGCCAGCAGCGTAGGGAGCGGCCAAGAGACCCAGTACTTC. The chain combines TRBV9 with TRBJ2-5, with TRBD2 as a possible D gene (5 bases). CDR3 size: 14 residues. Per the germline V gene, CDR1 is SGDLS and CDR2 is YYNGEE. Trimming took off 0 bases at V and 1 base at J, with 7 bases between the two ends.

A few counts support this clonotype. The V and J genes are TRBV7-9 and TRBJ2-2, with a weak D call TRBD2 (6 bases). Trimming took off 0 bases at V and 6 bases at J, with 11 bases between the two ends. Germline V gene sequence: CDR1 SEHNR, CDR2 FQNEAQ (reference sequence). The CDR3 length is 15 residues. This chain's CDR3 is CASSLASGGPGELFF. The DNA of the CDR3 is TGTGCCAGCAGCTTAGCTAGCGGAGGACCCGGGGAGCTGTTTTTT.

The table lists this clonotype with many counts. The chain combines TRBV7-2 with TRBJ2-1, with 12 nucleotides matching TRBD2. V lost 2 bases and J lost 7; bases outside the gene matches: 6. Germline lookup yields CDR1 SGHTA and CDR2 FQGNSA. The CDR3 consists of 16 residues. The CDR3 nucleotides are TGTGCCAGCAGCTTAATTCCTAGCGGGGGGGCTAATGAGCAGTTCTTC. Translating it yields CASSLIPSGGANEQFF. The full variable domain, with the rest looked up from reference TRBV7-2 and TRBJ2-1, is GAGVSQSPSNKVTEKGKDVELRCDPISGHTALYWYRQSLGQGLEFLIYFQGNSAPDKSGLPSDRFSAERTGGSVSTLTIQRTQQEDSAVYLCASSLIPSGGANEQFFGPGTRLTVL.

This clonotype was seen a few times. The chain uses TRBV12-3 or TRBV12-4 and TRBJ2-1; 7 bases map to TRBD2. The V gene end was trimmed by 3 bases and the J gene end by 6 bases; junction bases not matched to a gene: 5. This CDR3 is 14 amino acids long. The CDR3 coding sequence is TGTGCCAGCAGTTTTGTGGGGGGGACCAATGAGCAGTTCTTC. Translating it yields CASSFVGGTNEQFF.

This clonotype was detected many times. The chain employs TRBV15 and TRBJ2-2; a weak D match, TRBD2 (6 bases). CDR1 and CDR2 from the germline V gene are LNHNV and YYDKDF (reference sequence). The length of the CDR3 is 15 residues. Deletions cut 3 bases from V and 3 bases from J, with 11 bases between. CDR3 region: CATSSGTGDTGELFF. Written as DNA, the CDR3 is TGTGCCACCAGCAGTGGGACGGGGGACACCGGGGAGCTGTTTTTT. Drawing the rest from reference TRBV15 and TRBJ2-2, the complete variable domain is DAMVIQNPRYQVTQFGKPVTLSCSQTLNHNVMYWYQQKSSQAPKLLFHYYDKDFNNEADTPDNFQSRRPNTSFCFLDIRSPGLGDTAMYLCATSSGTGDTGELFFGEGSRLTVL.

This clonotype was counted only a few times. The chain joins TRBV5-6 to TRBJ2-1; tentative D call: TRBD2 (6 bases). The V gene lost 0 bases and the J gene lost 9 bases, with 7 bases spanning the gap. The CDR3 has 12 amino acids. Germline V gene sequence: CDR1 SGHDT, CDR2 YYEEEE. This CDR3 reads CASSLVGGEQFF. Written as DNA, the CDR3 is TGTGCCAGCAGCTTGGTGGGGGGTGAGCAGTTCTTC.

The chain is built from TRBV7-9 and TRBJ2-7; D is possibly TRBD2 (5 bases). Per the germline V gene, CDR1 is SEHNR and CDR2 is FQNEAQ (reference sequence). Trimming took off 5 bases at V and 1 base at J, with 9 bases between the two ends. This CDR3 region has 13 residues. CDR3 nucleotides: TGTGCCAGCAGCATGGACTCATCCTACGAGCAGTACTTC. Translated: CASSMDSSYEQYF.

This clonotype appeared a few times. The chain links TRBV12-3 or TRBV12-4 to TRBJ2-7; 8 positions agree with TRBD1. The CDR3 is 14 amino acids. The trim removed 3 bases at V and 2 bases at J, leaving 3 bases unmatched. CDR3 in amino acids: CASSFETGAYEQYF. The CDR3 DNA reads TGTGCCAGCAGTTTCGAGACAGGGGCCTACGAGCAGTACTTC.